This T cell receptor (beta chain) was recorded in a study of blood T cell repertoires in COVID-19. Germline V gene lookup returns CDR1 MNHEY and CDR2 SVGAGI. The junction had 3 bases not matched to a gene; V was cut back by 7 bases and J by 1 base. The CDR3 has 13 residues. The protocol was immunoSEQ multiplex PCR, while the TCRdb copy is restricted to in-frame clones and leaves out a portion. The sample yields some 330,000 clones, 92% seen once. This sequence originates from a woman aged 25 to 39 who had recovered from COVID-19. The J gene is TRBJ1-1, the V gene TRBV6-5; 7 bases line up with TRBD1. Sample: PBMCs or T cells enriched from blood (not recorded which). DNA for the CDR3: TGTGCCAGCAACGACAGGGAGAACACTGAAGCTTTCTTT. It is translated as CASNDRENTEAFF.